This record looks at one TCR beta chain sequence and its context. This entry comes from a study of shared clonotypes between healthy human individuals. Overall study: Each donor's CD4 naive and CD4 memory cells filled three plates apiece, CD8 naive two, and CD8 memory one.

Libraries were prepared by immunoSEQ multiplex PCR; TCRdb keeps only in-frame clonotypes and omits some of them. The sample includes fewer than 850,000 clones, approximately 96% seen only once; the top ten take under 0.25%. CD45RO negativity and positive selection for CCR7 defined naive CD8 cells, a population that excluded terminally differentiated effector memory CD45RA+ cells. Per germline, CDR1 SQVTM and CDR2 ANQGSEA. CDR3 length equals 14 residues. The trim removed 6 bases at V and 2 bases at J, leaving 10 bases unmatched. Input material: naive CD8+ T cells sorted from blood. The chain recombines TRBV29-1 with TRBJ2-7; the match to TRBD1 covers 7 bases. The receptor was derived from a man aged 30 to 39 in good health. CDR3 nucleotide sequence: TGCAGCGTGCCGGTCGGAACAGGGGCCTACGAGCAGTACTTC. Its translation is CSVPVGTGAYEQYF.